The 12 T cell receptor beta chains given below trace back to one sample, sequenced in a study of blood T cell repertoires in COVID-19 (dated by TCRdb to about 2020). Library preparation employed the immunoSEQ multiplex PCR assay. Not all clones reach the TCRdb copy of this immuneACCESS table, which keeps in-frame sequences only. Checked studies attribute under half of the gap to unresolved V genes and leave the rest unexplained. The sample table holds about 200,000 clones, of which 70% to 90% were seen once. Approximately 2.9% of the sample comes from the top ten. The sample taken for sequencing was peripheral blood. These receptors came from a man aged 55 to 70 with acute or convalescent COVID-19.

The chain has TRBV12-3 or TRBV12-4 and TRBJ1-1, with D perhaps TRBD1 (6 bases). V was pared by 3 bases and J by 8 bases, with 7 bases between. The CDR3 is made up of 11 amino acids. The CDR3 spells CASSLQGEAFF. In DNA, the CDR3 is TGTGCCAGCAGTTTGCAGGGGGAAGCTTTCTTT.

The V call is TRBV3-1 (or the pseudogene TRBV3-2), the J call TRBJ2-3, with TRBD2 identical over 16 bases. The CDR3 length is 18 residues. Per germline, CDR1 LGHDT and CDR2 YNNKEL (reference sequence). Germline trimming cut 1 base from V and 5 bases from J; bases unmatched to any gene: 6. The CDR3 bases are TGTGCCAGCAGCCAAGCGGGACTAGCGGGGGGGCACGGAGATACGCAGTATTTT. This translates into CASSQAGLAGGHGDTQYF.

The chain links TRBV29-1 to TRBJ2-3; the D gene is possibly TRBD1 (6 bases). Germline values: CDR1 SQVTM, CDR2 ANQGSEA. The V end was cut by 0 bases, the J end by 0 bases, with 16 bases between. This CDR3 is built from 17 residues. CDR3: CSVEDSPGTLSTDTQYF. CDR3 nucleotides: TGCAGCGTTGAAGATTCCCCGGGGACACTCAGCACAGATACGCAGTATTTT.

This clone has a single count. CDR3 in amino acids: CASSRTGNQNEKLFF. CDR3 bases: TGTGCCAGCAGTCGTACAGGGAACCAGAATGAAAAACTGTTTTTT. The V and J genes are TRBV4-2 and TRBJ1-4, with D maybe TRBD1 (6 bases). Germline values: CDR1 LGHNA, CDR2 YNFKEQ. V gave up 6 bases and J gave up 5 bases, with 16 bases separating them. The CDR3 contains 15 residues.

CDR3 amino acids: CASSAGTSGGSVQFF. DNA for the CDR3: TGTGCCAGCAGCGCCGGGACTAGCGGGGGGTCGGTGCAGTTCTTC. The genes are TRBV9 and TRBJ2-1, with 15 bases aligning to TRBD2. This CDR3 has 15 amino acids. V trimming: 3 bases; J trimming: 12 bases; junction bases outside the gene matches: 7. Germline values: CDR1 SGDLS, CDR2 YYNGEE.

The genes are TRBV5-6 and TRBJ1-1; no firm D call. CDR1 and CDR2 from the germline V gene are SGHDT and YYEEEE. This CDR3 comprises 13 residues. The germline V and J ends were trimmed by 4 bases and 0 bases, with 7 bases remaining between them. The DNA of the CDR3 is TGTGCCAGCAGCCCTAGGATGAACACTGAAGCTTTCTTT. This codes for CASSPRMNTEAFF.

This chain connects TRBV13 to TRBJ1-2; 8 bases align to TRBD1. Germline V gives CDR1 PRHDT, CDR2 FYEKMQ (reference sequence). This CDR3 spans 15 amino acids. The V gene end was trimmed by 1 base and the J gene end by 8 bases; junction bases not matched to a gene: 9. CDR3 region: CASSLDRTGPSGYTF. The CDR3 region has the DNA TGTGCCAGCAGCTTAGATAGGACAGGGCCCTCCGGCTACACCTTC. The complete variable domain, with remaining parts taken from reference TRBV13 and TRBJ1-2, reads AAGVIQSPRHLIKEKRETATLKCYPIPRHDTVYWYQQGPGQDPQFLISFYEKMQSDKGSIPDRFSAQQFSDYHSELNMSSLELGDSALYFCASSLDRTGPSGYTFGSGTRLTVV.

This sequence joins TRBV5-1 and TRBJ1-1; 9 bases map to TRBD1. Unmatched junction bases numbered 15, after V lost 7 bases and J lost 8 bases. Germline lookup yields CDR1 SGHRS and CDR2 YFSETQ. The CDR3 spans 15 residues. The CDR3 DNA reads TGCGCCAGCGGGGGTCGGGGACAGGGACACTTAGAAGCTTTCTTT. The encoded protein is CASGGRGQGHLEAFF.

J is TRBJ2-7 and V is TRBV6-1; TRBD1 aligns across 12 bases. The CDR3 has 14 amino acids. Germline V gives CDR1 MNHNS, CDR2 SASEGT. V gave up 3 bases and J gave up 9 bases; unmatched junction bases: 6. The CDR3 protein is CASSEGQGAPRQYF. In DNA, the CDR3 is TGTGCCAGCAGTGAGGGACAGGGGGCCCCGAGGCAGTACTTC.

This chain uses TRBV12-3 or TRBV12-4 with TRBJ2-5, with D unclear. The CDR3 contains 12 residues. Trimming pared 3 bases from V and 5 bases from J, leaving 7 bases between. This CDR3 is CASSFFPETQYF. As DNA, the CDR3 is TGTGCCAGCAGTTTCTTCCCCGAGACCCAGTACTTC.

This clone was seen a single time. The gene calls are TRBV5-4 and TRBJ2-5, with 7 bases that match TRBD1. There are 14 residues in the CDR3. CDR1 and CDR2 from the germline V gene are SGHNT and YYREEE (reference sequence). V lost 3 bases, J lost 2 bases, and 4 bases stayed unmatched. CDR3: CASSSDRTQETQYF. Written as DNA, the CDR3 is TGTGCCAGCAGCTCGGACAGGACGCAAGAGACCCAGTACTTC.

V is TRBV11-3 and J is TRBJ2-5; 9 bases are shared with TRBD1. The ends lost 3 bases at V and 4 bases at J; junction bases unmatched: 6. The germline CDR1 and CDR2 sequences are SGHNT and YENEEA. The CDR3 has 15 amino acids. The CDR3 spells CASSFTGGAGETQYF. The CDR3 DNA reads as TGTGCCAGCAGCTTTACAGGGGGCGCGGGAGAGACCCAGTACTTC. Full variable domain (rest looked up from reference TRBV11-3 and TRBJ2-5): EAGVVQSPRYKIIEKKQPVAFWCNPISGHNTLYWYLQNLGQGPELLIRYENEEAVDDSQLPKDRFSAERLKGVDSTLKIQPAELGDSAVYLCASSFTGGAGETQYFGPGTRLLVL.